Listed here is a single TCR beta chain. A clone one base away is much larger, so this may be a read error. The sample belongs to a study of molecular identifiers for immune sequencing clone quantification. This CDR3 is 15 amino acids long. CDR1 is GTSNPN, CDR2 SVGIG, per germline (reference sequence). Naive CD8 libraries came from approximately 20,000 to 1,000,000 sorted cells with 10%, 30% or 50% RNA. TCRdb used MiXCR to reprocess the PCR reads, holding one entry per CDR3 protein. The sample includes hundreds of thousands of distinct CDR3 sequences, about 25% of them seen just once. Sequencing was carried out using naive CD8+ T cells from blood, with Jurkat cell RNA spiked in. Subset given: FACS-sorted CD8+CD4-CCR7+CD45RA+ naive T cells. The receptor was isolated from a human donor in good health. Some libraries in this study had Jurkat cell RNA spiked in. The chain recombines TRBV30 with TRBJ2-5; 8 positions match TRBD2. The CDR3 spells CAWSVRVGGGETQNF. The CDR3, as DNA: TGTGCCTGGAGTGTACGGGTCGGGGGGGGAGAGACCCAGAACTTC.